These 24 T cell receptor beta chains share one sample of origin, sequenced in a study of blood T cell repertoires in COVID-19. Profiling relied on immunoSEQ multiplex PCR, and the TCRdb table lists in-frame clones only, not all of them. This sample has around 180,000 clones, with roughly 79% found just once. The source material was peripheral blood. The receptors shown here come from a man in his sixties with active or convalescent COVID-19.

The CDR3 DNA sequence: TGTGCCATCAGTGAGCCAGGGAACTATGGCTACACCTTC. Translated, it gives CAISEPGNYGYTF. The chain has TRBV10-3 and TRBJ1-2; TRBD1 might be the D (5 bases). V lost 2 bases and J 2 bases, leaving 6 bases between the germline ends. Germline lookup yields CDR1 ENHRY and CDR2 SYGVKD. This CDR3 is built from 13 residues.

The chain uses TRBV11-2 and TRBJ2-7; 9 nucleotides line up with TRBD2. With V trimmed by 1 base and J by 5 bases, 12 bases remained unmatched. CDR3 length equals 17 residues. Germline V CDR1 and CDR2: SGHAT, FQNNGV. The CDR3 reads CASSLVGKREVSDEQYF. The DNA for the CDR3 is TGTGCCAGCAGCTTAGTTGGTAAGCGGGAGGTTTCCGACGAGCAGTACTTC.

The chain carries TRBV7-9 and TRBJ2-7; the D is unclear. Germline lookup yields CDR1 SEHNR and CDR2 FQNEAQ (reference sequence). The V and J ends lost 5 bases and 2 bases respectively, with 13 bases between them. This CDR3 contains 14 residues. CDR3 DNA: TGTGCCAGCAGCCCCCTGGCAGGCCCCTACGAGCAGTACTTC. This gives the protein CASSPLAGPYEQYF.

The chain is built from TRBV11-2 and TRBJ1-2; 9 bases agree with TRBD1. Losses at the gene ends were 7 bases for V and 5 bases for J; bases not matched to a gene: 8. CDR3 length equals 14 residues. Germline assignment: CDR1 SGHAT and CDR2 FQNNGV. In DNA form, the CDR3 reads TGTGCCAGCACCTCGACAGGGGGATCTTATGGCTACACCTTC. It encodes CASTSTGGSYGYTF.

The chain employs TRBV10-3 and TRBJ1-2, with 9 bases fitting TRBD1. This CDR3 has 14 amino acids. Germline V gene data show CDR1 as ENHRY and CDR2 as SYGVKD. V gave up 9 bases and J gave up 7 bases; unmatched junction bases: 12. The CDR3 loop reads CAMTINPGQGGYTF. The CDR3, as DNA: TGTGCCATGACGATAAACCCGGGACAGGGTGGCTACACCTTC.

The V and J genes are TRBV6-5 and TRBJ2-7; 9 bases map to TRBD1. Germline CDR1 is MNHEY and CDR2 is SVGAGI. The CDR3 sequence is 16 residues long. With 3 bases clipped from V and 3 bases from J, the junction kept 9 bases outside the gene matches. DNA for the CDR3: TGTGCCAGCAGTTATCTCCGGGACAGGGAATTCTACGAGCAGTACTTC. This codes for CASSYLRDREFYEQYF.

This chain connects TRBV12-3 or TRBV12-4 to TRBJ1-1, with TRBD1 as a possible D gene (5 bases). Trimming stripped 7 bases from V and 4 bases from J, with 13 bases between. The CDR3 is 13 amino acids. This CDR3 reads CASKLTQGTEAFF. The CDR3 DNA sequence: TGTGCCAGCAAACTCACCCAGGGCACTGAAGCTTTCTTT.

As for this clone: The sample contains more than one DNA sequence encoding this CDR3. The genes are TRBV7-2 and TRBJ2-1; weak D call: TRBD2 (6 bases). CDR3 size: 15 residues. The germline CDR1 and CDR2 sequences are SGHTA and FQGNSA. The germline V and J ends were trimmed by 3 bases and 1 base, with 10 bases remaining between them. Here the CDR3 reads CASSLGGGSYNEQFF. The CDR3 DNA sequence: TGTGCCAGCAGCTTGGGGGGTGGGTCCTACAATGAGCAGTTCTTC.

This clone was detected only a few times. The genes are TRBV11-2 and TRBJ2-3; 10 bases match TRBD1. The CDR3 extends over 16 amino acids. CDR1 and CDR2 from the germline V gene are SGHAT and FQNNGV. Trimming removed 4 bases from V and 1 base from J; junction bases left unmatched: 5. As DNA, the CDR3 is TGTGCCAGCAGCTCGGGACAGGGGTTCGGCACAGATACGCAGTATTTT. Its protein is CASSSGQGFGTDTQYF.

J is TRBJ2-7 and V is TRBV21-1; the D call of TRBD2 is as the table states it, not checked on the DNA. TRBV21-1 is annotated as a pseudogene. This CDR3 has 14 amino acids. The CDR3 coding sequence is TGTGCCAGCAGATACCGGGAGACCTCCTACGAGCAGTACTTC. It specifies CASRYRETSYEQYF.

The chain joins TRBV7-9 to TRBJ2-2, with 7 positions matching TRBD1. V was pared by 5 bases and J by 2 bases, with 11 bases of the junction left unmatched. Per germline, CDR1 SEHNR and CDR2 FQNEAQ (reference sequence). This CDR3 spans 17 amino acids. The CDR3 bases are TGTGCCAGCAGCGACCCCACGGGGACAGAAAACACCGGGGAGCTGTTTTTT. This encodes CASSDPTGTENTGELFF.

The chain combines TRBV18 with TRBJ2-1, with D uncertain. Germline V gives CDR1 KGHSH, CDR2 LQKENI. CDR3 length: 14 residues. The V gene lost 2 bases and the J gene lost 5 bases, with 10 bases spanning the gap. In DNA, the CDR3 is TGTGCCAGCTCACCATTCTCGTTAAACAATGAGCAGTTCTTC. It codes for CASSPFSLNNEQFF.

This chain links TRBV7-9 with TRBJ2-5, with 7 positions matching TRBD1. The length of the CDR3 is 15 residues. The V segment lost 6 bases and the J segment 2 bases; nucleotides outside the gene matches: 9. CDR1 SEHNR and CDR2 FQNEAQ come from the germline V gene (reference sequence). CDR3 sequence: CASRTGTVLQETQYF. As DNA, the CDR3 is TGTGCCAGCAGAACTGGGACAGTCTTACAAGAGACCCAGTACTTC.

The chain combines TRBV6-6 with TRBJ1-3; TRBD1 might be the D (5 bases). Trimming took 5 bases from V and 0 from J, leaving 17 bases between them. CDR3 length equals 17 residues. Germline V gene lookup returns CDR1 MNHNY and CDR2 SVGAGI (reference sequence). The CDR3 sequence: CASSRGTSLGSGNTIYF. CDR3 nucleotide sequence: TGTGCCAGCAGTCGAGGGACTTCCCTGGGCTCTGGAAACACCATATATTTT.

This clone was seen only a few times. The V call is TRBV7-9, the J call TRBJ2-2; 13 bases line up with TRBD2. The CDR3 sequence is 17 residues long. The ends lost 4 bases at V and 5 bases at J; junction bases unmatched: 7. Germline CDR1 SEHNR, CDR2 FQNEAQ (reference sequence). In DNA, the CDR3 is TGTGCCAGCAGCTCCAGATGGACTAGCGGGAGTACCGGGGAGCTGTTTTTT. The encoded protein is CASSSRWTSGSTGELFF.

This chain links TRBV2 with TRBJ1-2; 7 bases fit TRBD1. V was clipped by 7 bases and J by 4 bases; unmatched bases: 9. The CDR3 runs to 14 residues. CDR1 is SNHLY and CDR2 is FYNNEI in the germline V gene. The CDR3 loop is CASIGQALGYGYTF. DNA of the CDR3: TGTGCCAGCATTGGACAGGCCTTAGGCTATGGCTACACCTTC. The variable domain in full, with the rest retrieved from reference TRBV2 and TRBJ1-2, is EPEVTQTPSHQVTQMGQEVILRCVPISNHLYFYWYRQILGQKVEFLVSFYNNEISEKSEIFDDQFSVERPDGSNFTLKIRSTKLEDSAMYFCASIGQALGYGYTFGSGTRLTVV.

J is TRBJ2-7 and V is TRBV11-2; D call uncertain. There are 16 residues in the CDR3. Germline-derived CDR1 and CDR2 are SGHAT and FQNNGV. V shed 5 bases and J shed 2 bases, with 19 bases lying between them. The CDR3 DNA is TGTGCCAGCAGCCCCCTAGGTAGGAAAGGTGCCTACGAGCAGTACTTC. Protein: CASSPLGRKGAYEQYF.

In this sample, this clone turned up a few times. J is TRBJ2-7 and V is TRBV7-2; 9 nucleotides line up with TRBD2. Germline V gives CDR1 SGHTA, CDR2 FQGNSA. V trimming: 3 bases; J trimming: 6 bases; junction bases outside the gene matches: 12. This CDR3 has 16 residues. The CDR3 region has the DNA TGTGCCAGCAGCTTCTGGGGTAGCGGGAGTGCAGGCGAGCAGTACTTC. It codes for CASSFWGSGSAGEQYF. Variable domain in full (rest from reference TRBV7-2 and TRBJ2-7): GAGVSQSPSNKVTEKGKDVELRCDPISGHTALYWYRQSLGQGLEFLIYFQGNSAPDKSGLPSDRFSAERTGGSVSTLTIQRTQQEDSAVYLCASSFWGSGSAGEQYFGPGTRLTVT.

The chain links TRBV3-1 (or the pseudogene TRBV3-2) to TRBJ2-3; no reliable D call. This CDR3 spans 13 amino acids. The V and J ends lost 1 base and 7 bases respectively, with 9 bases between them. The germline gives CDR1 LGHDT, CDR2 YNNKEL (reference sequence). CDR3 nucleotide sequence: TGTGCCAGCAGCCAAGGGCTAGGAAATACGCAGTATTTT. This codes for CASSQGLGNTQYF.

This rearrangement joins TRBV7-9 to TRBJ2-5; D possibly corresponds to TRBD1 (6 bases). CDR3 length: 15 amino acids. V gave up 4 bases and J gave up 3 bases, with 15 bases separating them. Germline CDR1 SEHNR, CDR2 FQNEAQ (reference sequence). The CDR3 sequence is CASSYPQGVEETQYF. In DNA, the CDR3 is TGTGCCAGCAGCTACCCACAGGGTGTGGAAGAGACCCAGTACTTC. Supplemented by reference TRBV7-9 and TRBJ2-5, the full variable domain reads DTGVSQNPRHKITKRGQNVTFRCDPISEHNRLYWYRQTLGQGPEFLTYFQNEAQLEKSRLLSDRFSAERPKGSFSTLEIQRTEQGDSAMYLCASSYPQGVEETQYFGPGTRLLVL.

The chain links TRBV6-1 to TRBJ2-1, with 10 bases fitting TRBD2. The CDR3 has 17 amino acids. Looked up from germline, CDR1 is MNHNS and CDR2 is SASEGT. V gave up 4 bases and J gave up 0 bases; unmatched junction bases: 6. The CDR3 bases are TGTGCCAGCAGTGCTCGGGGACTAGCGAACTCCTACAATGAGCAGTTCTTC. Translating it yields CASSARGLANSYNEQFF.

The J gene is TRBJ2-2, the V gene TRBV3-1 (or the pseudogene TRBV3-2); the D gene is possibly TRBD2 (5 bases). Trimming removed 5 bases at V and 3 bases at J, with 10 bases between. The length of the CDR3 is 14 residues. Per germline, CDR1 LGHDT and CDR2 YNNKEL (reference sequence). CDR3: CASSLGSYTGELFF. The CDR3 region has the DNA TGTGCCAGCAGCTTGGGGAGTTACACCGGGGAGCTGTTTTTT.

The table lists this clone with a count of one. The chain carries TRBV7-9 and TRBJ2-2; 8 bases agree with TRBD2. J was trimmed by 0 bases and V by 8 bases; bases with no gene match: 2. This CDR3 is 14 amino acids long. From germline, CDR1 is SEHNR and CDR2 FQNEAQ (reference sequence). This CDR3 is CASERGSNTGELFF. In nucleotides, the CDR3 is TGTGCCAGCGAGCGGGGGTCGAACACCGGGGAGCTGTTTTTT.

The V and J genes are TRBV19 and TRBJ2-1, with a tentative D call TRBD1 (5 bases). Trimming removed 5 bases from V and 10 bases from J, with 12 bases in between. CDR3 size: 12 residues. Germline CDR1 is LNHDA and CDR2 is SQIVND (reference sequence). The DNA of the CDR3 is TGTGCCAGTAGTGCAGGGTCAGGAGAGCAGTTCTTC. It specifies CASSAGSGEQFF.